Each of the 23 T cell receptor beta chains below was sequenced from the same sample in a study of a mutant IDH1 vaccine in newly diagnosed glioma. Profiling relied on immunoSEQ multiplex PCR, and the TCRdb table lists in-frame clones only, not all of them. Altogether approximately 34,000 clones are present, roughly 90% being singletons, with the ten largest covering 2.2%. The time point was: week 47, end of study. What each vaccine dose contained was 300 ug of mutant IDH1 20-mer peptide, accompanied by topical imiquimod. Their antigens remain unidentified. Sequenced here: PBMCs, sampled from a glioma patient whose treatment included an IDH1 peptide vaccine. These receptors were collected from a man in his forties with glioma.

The J gene is TRBJ1-1, the V gene TRBV7-6, with D uncertain. Trimming left V 0 bases short and J 6 bases short, with 8 bases between. In germline, CDR1 is SGHVS, CDR2 FNYEAQ. CDR3 length: 13 amino acids. The CDR3 DNA reads TGTGCCAGCAGCTTAGCGGTCGGCGCTGAAGCTTTCTTT. This sequence encodes CASSLAVGAEAFF.

This chain joins TRBV6-1 and TRBJ1-2; 9 positions agree with TRBD1. Germline V lookup: CDR1 MNHNS, CDR2 SASEGT. With 6 bases clipped from V and 7 bases from J, the junction kept 12 bases outside the gene matches. This CDR3 region has 15 residues. CDR3 in amino acids: CASRRTGDRVSGYTF. CDR3 bases: TGTGCCAGCAGACGAACCGGGGACAGGGTTTCTGGCTACACCTTC.

The chain employs TRBV6-6 and TRBJ2-5; 9 bases line up with TRBD2. Germline V CDR1 and CDR2: MNHNY, SVGAGI (reference sequence). V lost 9 bases and J lost 2; bases outside the gene matches: 10. This CDR3 spans 15 amino acids. CDR3 nucleotides: TGTGCCAGGGAGTGGACTAGCGAGTCACAAGAGACCCAGTACTTC. This gives the protein CAREWTSESQETQYF.

The V call is TRBV10-3, the J call TRBJ2-7; no clear D gene. The V end was cut by 2 bases, the J end by 3 bases, with 2 bases between. Germline V CDR1 and CDR2: ENHRY, SYGVKD. There are 11 residues in the CDR3. The CDR3 DNA is TGTGCCATCAGTGAGGGCTACGAGCAGTACTTC. It encodes CAISEGYEQYF.

The chain uses TRBV2 and TRBJ1-1; D is unclear. The CDR3 consists of 10 residues. Germline V gene sequence: CDR1 SNHLY, CDR2 FYNNEI. V dropped 4 bases and J dropped 8 bases, with 5 bases sitting between them. CDR3 sequence reads: CASSVHEAFF. The CDR3 nucleotides read TGTGCCAGCAGTGTTCACGAAGCTTTCTTT.

The genes are TRBV5-1 and TRBJ2-1; maybe TRBD1 (5 bases). The CDR3 totals 13 residues. Deletions cut 4 bases from V and 9 bases from J, with 14 bases between. Germline CDR1 reads SGHRS; CDR2 reads YFSETQ. The CDR3 region is CASSPAGNPEQFF. The CDR3 nucleotides read TGCGCCAGCAGCCCGGCAGGGAACCCTGAGCAGTTCTTC. The full variable domain, with the rest looked up from reference TRBV5-1 and TRBJ2-1, is KAGVTQTPRYLIKTRGQQVTLSCSPISGHRSVSWYQQTPGQGLQFLFEYFSETQRNKGNFPGRFSGRQFSNSRSEMNVSTLELGDSALYLCASSPAGNPEQFFGPGTRLTVL.

The CDR3 DNA reads as TGTGCCAGCACGCAGGATCTCTACAATGAGCAGTTCTTC. It specifies CASTQDLYNEQFF. This chain links TRBV6-1 with TRBJ2-1; no clear D gene. Germline V lookup: CDR1 MNHNS, CDR2 SASEGT. V shed 7 bases and J shed 3 bases, with 10 bases lying between them. The CDR3 covers 13 residues.

J is TRBJ2-1 and V is TRBV7-8; TRBD1 matches 9 bases. Germline assignment: CDR1 SGHVS and CDR2 FQNEAQ. J lost 4 bases, V lost 5 bases, and 6 bases had no gene match. CDR3 length: 15 residues. CDR3 amino acids: CASSRTGGIYNEQFF. The CDR3 DNA follows: TGTGCCAGCAGCCGAACAGGGGGCATATACAATGAGCAGTTCTTC.

The genes are TRBV6-6 and TRBJ1-5; the D is unclear. V was clipped by 7 bases and J by 3 bases, with 13 bases between them. The CDR3 covers 14 residues. Germline V gene lookup returns CDR1 MNHNY and CDR2 SVGAGI (reference sequence). The CDR3 here is CASNPGSLNQPQHF. The CDR3 nucleotides are TGTGCCAGCAATCCGGGGAGTCTCAATCAGCCCCAGCATTTT.

This rearrangement joins TRBV27 to TRBJ2-3; 8 bases fit TRBD1. The CDR3 length is 13 residues. Unmatched junction bases numbered 8, after V lost 6 bases and J lost 9 bases. Germline CDR1 reads MNHEY; CDR2 reads SMNVEV (reference sequence). The CDR3 bases are TGTGCCAGCAGCGACAGGGGTTGGGGCACGCAGTATTTT. This codes for CASSDRGWGTQYF.

J is TRBJ2-7 and V is TRBV2; D is perhaps TRBD2 (6 bases). CDR1 is SNHLY, CDR2 FYNNEI, per germline. Trimming left V 8 bases short and J 0 bases short, with 14 bases between. The CDR3 runs 14 residues. The CDR3 here is CASGWSSGSYEQYF. The CDR3 DNA reads TGTGCCAGCGGGTGGAGTAGCGGCTCCTACGAGCAGTACTTC. Full variable domain (rest looked up from reference TRBV2 and TRBJ2-7): EPEVTQTPSHQVTQMGQEVILRCVPISNHLYFYWYRQILGQKVEFLVSFYNNEISEKSEIFDDQFSVERPDGSNFTLKIRSTKLEDSAMYFCASGWSSGSYEQYFGPGTRLTVT.

The chain couples TRBV7-8 to TRBJ2-2; unclear D gene. The CDR3 runs to 14 residues. V lost 5 bases, J lost 6 bases, and 13 bases lay in between. Germline V CDR1 and CDR2: SGHVS, FQNEAQ. The CDR3 DNA follows: TGTGCCAGCAGCCCAGTGGTTAGTGCCGGGGAGCTGTTTTTT. Translating it yields CASSPVVSAGELFF. Combining the CDR3 with reference TRBV7-8 and TRBJ2-2 gives the whole variable domain GAGVSQSPRYKVAKRGQDVALRCDPISGHVSLFWYQQALGQGPEFLTYFQNEAQLDKSGLPSDRFFAERPEGSVSTLKIQRTQQEDSAVYLCASSPVVSAGELFFGEGSRLTVL.

The chain employs TRBV4-1 and TRBJ1-5; TRBD1 might be the D (5 bases). The germline CDR1 and CDR2 sequences are MGHRA and YSYEKL. Deletions cut 0 bases from V and 2 bases from J, with 14 bases between. This CDR3 is 17 amino acids long. The CDR3 nucleotides read TGCGCCAGCAGCCAAGAAGGGGTGGGAGGAGGCAATCAGCCCCAGCATTTT. Its protein is CASSQEGVGGGNQPQHF.

The chain employs TRBV19 and TRBJ1-2, with 8 positions matching TRBD1. V lost 6 bases and J lost 8; bases outside the gene matches: 8. Germline V gene sequence: CDR1 LNHDA, CDR2 SQIVND (reference sequence). The CDR3 is made up of 13 amino acids. The CDR3 sequence: CASSDDRGDGYTF. The CDR3 nucleotides are TGTGCCAGTAGCGACGACAGGGGCGACGGCTACACCTTC.

The V gene is TRBV27, the J gene TRBJ2-5; tentative D call: TRBD2 (6 bases). This CDR3 spans 16 amino acids. V lost 5 bases to trimming and J lost 5 bases, with 21 bases between them. Germline V gene lookup returns CDR1 MNHEY and CDR2 SMNVEV (reference sequence). CDR3 nucleotides: TGTGCCAGCAGTCTTCAAACCCCGTGGAGGGAGGAGACCCAGTACTTC. Translation gives CASSLQTPWREETQYF.

The chain joins TRBV6-1 to TRBJ2-1; 7 nucleotides agree with TRBD1. This CDR3 contains 14 residues. V trimming: 3 bases; J trimming: 3 bases; junction bases outside the gene matches: 2. Germline V gene sequence: CDR1 MNHNS, CDR2 SASEGT. The CDR3 loop reads CASSDWDSYNEQFF. CDR3 coding DNA: TGTGCCAGCAGTGACTGGGACAGCTACAATGAGCAGTTCTTC.

This chain uses TRBV5-4 with TRBJ1-5, with D uncertain. V lost 2 bases and J lost 7, with 10 bases in between. Germline-derived CDR1 and CDR2 are SGHNT and YYREEE (reference sequence). CDR3 length: 13 amino acids. In nucleotides, the CDR3 is TGTGCCAGCAGCTTTGAGGATCAACAGCCCCAGCATTTT. Its protein is CASSFEDQQPQHF.

The J gene is TRBJ1-5, the V gene TRBV19, with D perhaps matching TRBD1 (6 bases). This CDR3 is 17 amino acids long. The V and J ends lost 5 bases and 6 bases respectively, with 23 bases between them. Germline-derived CDR1 and CDR2 are LNHDA and SQIVND (reference sequence). The CDR3 loop reads CASSPRGRGTQSQPQHF. The CDR3 DNA follows: TGTGCCAGTAGTCCCAGGGGAAGGGGCACCCAAAGTCAGCCCCAGCATTTT.

The chain recombines TRBV19 with TRBJ1-2; a weak D match, TRBD1 (5 bases). Germline V CDR1 and CDR2: LNHDA, SQIVND (reference sequence). The CDR3 covers 14 residues. V was pared by 3 bases and J by 1 base, with 9 bases between. The CDR3 nucleotides are TGTGCCAGTAGTATGGCAGGGAGTAACTATGGCTACACCTTC. It translates to CASSMAGSNYGYTF.

V and J are TRBV5-1 and TRBJ2-1; D perhaps matches TRBD1 (6 bases). CDR3 length: 15 residues. The ends were cut back, 0 bases at V and 6 bases at J, with 13 bases in the middle. Germline values: CDR1 SGHRS, CDR2 YFSETQ. The CDR3 nucleotides read TGCGCCAGCAGCTTGGCTAGGACAGTCCCCAATGAGCAGTTCTTC. This gives the protein CASSLARTVPNEQFF. Combining the CDR3 with reference TRBV5-1 and TRBJ2-1 gives the whole variable domain KAGVTQTPRYLIKTRGQQVTLSCSPISGHRSVSWYQQTPGQGLQFLFEYFSETQRNKGNFPGRFSGRQFSNSRSEMNVSTLELGDSALYLCASSLARTVPNEQFFGPGTRLTVL.

This CDR3 reads CASSPRLAVTDTQYF. The CDR3 DNA reads as TGTGCCAGCAGCCCCCGTCTAGCGGTCACAGATACGCAGTATTTT. This chain connects TRBV9 to TRBJ2-3, with 7 bases aligning to TRBD2. The CDR3 loop spans 15 amino acids. After removal of 4 bases from V and 2 bases from J, the junction contained 7 bases not matched to a gene. The germline V gene has CDR1 SGDLS and CDR2 YYNGEE.

J is TRBJ2-5 and V is TRBV7-9; 9 bases align to TRBD1. CDR3 length: 13 amino acids. Trimming at V came to 5 bases and at J to 6 bases, leaving 4 bases not matched to a gene. Germline V lookup: CDR1 SEHNR, CDR2 FQNEAQ (reference sequence). The CDR3 here is CASSLGQGQTQYF. The CDR3 nucleotides read TGTGCCAGCAGCCTGGGACAGGGACAGACCCAGTACTTC.

V is TRBV7-9 and J is TRBJ2-3; 9 bases map to TRBD2. The CDR3 covers 17 residues. Germline CDR1 reads SEHNR; CDR2 reads FQNEAQ (reference sequence). Trimming at V came to 5 bases and at J to 6 bases, leaving 15 bases not matched to a gene. CDR3 in DNA: TGTGCCAGCAGCGGAGACAGACTAGCGGACCTCTGGGATACGCAGTATTTT. Translated: CASSGDRLADLWDTQYF.